This TCR beta chain came from a study of glioma-infiltrating T cells after dendritic cell vaccination. Overall study context: Samples are from glioblastoma patients in Phase I and II dendritic cell vaccine trials.

Study-wide findings and caveats: Patients with more pretreatment TILs had longer time to progression and survival.

The sample's time point: after dendritic cell vaccination, including at tumor progression/relapse. Amplification used 60 V beta primers and 13 J beta primers. This table comes from immunoSEQ multiplex PCR, and its TCRdb copy is limited to in-frame clones, with some not included. The sample shows about 90,000 clones, 83% of them seen only once. This CDR3 is built from 15 residues. V gave up 2 bases and J gave up 3 bases; unmatched junction bases: 4. The germline V gene has CDR1 LNHDA and CDR2 SQIVND (reference sequence). Notes on this clone: Its antigen is unknown.

The sample in question was blood, obtained after dendritic cell vaccination. The TCR was taken from a human donor with glioblastoma. The V call is TRBV19, the J call TRBJ1-5; 7 positions match TRBD1. The CDR3 bases are TGTGCCAGTAGTATACAGGGGGAGAACAATCAGCCCCAGCATTTT. Protein product: CASSIQGENNQPQHF.